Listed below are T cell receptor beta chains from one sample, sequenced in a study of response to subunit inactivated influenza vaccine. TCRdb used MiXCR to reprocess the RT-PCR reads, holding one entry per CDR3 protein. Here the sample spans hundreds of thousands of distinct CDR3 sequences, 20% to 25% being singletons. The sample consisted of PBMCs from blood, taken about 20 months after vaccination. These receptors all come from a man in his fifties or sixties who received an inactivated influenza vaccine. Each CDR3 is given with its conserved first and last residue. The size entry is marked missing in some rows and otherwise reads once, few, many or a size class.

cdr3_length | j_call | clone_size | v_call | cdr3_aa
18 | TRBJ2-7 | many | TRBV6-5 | CASSYTPIGQGVGYEQYF
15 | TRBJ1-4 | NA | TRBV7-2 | CASSLGGTGDEELFF
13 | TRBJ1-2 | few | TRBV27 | CASSLFGLTGYTF
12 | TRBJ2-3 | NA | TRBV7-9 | CASSSLTDTQYF
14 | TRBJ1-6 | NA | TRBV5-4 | CASSPRESNSPLHF
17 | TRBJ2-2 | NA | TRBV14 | CASSSLIPGSNTGELFF
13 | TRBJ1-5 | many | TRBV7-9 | CASSQTGESAQHF
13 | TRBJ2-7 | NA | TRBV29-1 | CSVSPSGTYEQYF
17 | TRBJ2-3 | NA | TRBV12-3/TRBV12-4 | CASSPLGTSGSTDTQYF
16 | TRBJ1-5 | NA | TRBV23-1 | CASSQSGGGINQPQHF
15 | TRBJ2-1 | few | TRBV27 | CASSSVGLGINEQFF
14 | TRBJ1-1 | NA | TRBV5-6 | CASSLANRGTEAFF
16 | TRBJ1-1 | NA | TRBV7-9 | CASSLASGTANTEAFF
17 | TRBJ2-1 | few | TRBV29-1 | CSVQDSAGVGSYYEQFF
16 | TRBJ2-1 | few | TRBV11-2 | CASSFTSGGLYNEQFF